The entry below describes one T cell receptor (beta chain). Its antigen is not known. The record originates from a study of cytomegalovirus exposure and HLA in healthy donors. The V segment lost 0 bases and the J segment 4 bases; nucleotides outside the gene matches: 4. The CDR3 runs to 15 residues. CDR1 is SGHRS, CDR2 YFSETQ, per germline. PCR amplification relied on 60 Vbeta primers (plus 13 Jbeta primers). Using immunoSEQ multiplex PCR, the repertoire was profiled, and TCRdb retains in-frame clones only, with some absent. The table lists about 300,000 clones, more than 80% of them singletons. General study points: Among TCR beta chains of equal frequency, HLA-associated ones were more clonally expanded in a later analysis. In all likelihood, a cluster of highly shared sequence variants was a sequencing artifact. The classifier reportedly diagnosed cytomegalovirus status with high specificity and sensitivity.

Material: PBMCs. V is TRBV5-1 and J is TRBJ1-5; 7 positions match TRBD1. The clonotype originates from a man in his forties in good health and CMV-seropositive. CDR3 DNA: TGCGCCAGCAGCTTGGAAGGGGGCAGGAATCAGCCCCAGCATTTT. Residues: CASSLEGGRNQPQHF.